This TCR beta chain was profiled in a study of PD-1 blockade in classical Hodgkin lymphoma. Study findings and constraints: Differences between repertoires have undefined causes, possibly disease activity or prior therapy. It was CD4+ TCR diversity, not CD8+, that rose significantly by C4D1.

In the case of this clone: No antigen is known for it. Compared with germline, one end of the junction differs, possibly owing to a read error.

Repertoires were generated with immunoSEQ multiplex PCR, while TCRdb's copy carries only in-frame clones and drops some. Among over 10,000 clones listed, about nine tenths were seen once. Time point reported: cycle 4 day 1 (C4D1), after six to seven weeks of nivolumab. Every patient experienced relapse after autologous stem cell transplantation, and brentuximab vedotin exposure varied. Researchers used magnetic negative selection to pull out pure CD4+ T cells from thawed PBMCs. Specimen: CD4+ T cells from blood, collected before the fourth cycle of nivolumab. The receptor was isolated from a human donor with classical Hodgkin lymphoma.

CDR3 coding DNA: TGTGCCAGCAGCCTAGCGGGAACGGGGGAGACCCAGTACTTC. Its protein product is CASSLAGTGETQYF. The rearrangement uses TRBV7-9 and TRBJ2-5; 9 nucleotides align to TRBD2. Germline V gene lookup returns CDR1 SEHNR and CDR2 FQNEAQ (reference sequence). This CDR3 is 14 amino acids long.